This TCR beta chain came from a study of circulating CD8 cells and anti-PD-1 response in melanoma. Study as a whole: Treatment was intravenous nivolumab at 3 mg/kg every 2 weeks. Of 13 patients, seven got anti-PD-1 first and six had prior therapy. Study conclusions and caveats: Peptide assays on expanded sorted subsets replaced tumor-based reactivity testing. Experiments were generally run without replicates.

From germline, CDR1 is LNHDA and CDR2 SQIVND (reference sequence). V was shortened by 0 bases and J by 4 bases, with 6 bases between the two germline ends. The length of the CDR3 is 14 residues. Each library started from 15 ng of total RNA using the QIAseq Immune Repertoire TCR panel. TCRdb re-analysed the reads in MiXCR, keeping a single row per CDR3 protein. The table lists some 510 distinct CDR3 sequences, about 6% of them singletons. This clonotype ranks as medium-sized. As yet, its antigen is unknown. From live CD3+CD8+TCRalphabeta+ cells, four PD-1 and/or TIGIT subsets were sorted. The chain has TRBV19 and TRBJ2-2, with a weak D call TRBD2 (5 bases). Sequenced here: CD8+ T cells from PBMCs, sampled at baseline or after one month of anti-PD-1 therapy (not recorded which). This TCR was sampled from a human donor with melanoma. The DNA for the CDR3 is TGTGCCAGTAGTATAGACCGGGGCACCGGGGAGCTGTTTTTT. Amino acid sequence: CASSIDRGTGELFF.